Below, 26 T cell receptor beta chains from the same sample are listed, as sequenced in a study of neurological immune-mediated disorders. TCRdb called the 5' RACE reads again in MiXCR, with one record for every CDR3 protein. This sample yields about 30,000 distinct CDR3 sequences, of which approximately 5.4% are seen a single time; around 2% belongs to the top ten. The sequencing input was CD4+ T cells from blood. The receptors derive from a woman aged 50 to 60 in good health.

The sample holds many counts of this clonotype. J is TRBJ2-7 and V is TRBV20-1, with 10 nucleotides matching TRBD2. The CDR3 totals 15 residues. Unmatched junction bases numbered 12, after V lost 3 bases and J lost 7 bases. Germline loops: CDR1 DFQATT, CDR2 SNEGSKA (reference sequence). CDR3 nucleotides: TGCAGTGCTAGCAGGACTAGCGGAGGTGAGGGTGAGCAGTACTTC. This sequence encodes CSASRTSGGEGEQYF.

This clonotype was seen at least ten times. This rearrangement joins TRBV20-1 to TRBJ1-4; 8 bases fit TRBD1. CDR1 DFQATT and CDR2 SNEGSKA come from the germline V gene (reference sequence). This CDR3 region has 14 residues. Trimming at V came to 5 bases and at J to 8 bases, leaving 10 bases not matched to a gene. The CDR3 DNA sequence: TGCAGTGCTGAATTCGACAGGGGCCACGAAAAACTGTTTTTT. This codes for CSAEFDRGHEKLFF.

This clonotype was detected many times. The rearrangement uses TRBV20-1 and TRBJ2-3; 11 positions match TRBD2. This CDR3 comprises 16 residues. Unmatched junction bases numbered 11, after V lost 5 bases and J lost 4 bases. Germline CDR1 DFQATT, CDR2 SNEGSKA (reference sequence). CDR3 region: CSALDGTSGVPDTQYF. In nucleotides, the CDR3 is TGCAGTGCTCTAGACGGGACTAGCGGAGTACCAGATACGCAGTATTTT.

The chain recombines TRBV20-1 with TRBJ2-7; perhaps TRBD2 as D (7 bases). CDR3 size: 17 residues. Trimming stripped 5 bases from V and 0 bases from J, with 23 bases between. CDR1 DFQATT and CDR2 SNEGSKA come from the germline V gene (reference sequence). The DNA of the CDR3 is TGCAGTGCTGAAGATACTATCGGGGGGCGACCCTCCTACGAGCAGTACTTC. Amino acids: CSAEDTIGGRPSYEQYF.

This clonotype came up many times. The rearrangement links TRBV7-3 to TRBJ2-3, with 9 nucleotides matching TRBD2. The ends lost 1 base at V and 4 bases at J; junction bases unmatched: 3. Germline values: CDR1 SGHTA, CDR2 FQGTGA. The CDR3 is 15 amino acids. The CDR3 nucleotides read TGTGCCAGCAGCTTAATGCCTAGCGGGGCAGATACGCAGTATTTT. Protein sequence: CASSLMPSGADTQYF.

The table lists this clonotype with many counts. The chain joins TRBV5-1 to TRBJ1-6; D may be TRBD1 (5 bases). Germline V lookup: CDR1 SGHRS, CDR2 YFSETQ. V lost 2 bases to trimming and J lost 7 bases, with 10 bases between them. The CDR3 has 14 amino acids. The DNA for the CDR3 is TGCGCCAGCAGCTTACGGGACTTCAATTCACCCCTCCACTTT. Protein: CASSLRDFNSPLHF.

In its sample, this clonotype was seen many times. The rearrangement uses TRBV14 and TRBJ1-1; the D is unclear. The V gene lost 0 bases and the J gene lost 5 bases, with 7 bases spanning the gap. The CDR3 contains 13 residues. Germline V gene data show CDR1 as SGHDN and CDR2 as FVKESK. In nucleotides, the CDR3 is TGTGCCAGCAGCCAAGATTGGGGAACTGAAGCTTTCTTT. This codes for CASSQDWGTEAFF.

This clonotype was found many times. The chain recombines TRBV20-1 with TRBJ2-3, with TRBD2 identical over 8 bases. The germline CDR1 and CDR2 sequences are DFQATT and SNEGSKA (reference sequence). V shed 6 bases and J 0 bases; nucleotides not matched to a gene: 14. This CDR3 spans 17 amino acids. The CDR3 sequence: CSAPGGIAGRSTDTQYF. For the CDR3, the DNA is TGCAGTGCCCCGGGGGGGATAGCGGGGCGTAGCACAGATACGCAGTATTTT.

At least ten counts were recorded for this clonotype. CDR3 loop: CASRTGTSGATGELFF. The CDR3 DNA is TGTGCCAGCAGAACAGGGACTAGCGGGGCGACCGGGGAGCTGTTTTTT. The rearrangement uses TRBV28 and TRBJ2-2, with TRBD2 matching over 13 bases. The CDR3 is 16 amino acids. The ends lost 6 bases at V and 5 bases at J; junction bases unmatched: 6. Looked up from germline, CDR1 is MDHEN and CDR2 is SYDVKM.

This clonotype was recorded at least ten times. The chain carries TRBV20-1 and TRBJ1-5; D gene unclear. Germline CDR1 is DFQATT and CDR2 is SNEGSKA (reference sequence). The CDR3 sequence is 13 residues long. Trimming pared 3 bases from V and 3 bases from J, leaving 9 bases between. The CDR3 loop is CSARQSSNQPQHF. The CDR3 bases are TGCAGTGCTAGGCAGTCCTCCAATCAGCCCCAGCATTTT.

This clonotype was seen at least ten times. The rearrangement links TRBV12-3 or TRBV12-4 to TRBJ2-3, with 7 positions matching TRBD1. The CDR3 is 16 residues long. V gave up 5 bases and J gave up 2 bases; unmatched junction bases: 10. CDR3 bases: TGTGCCAGCAGTCCTTATCGACAGGGATACACAGATACGCAGTATTTT. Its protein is CASSPYRQGYTDTQYF.

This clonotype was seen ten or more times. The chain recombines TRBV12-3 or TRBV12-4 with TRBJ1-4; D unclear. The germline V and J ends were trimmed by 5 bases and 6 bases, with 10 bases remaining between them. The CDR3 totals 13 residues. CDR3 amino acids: CASSINGDEKLFF. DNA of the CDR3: TGTGCCAGCAGTATCAACGGGGATGAAAAACTGTTTTTT.

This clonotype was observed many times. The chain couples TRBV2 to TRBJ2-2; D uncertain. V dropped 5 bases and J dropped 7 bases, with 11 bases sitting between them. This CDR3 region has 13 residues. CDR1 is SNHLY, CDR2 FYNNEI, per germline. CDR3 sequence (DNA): TGTGCCAGCAGTTCCGTCTTGTTCGGGGAGCTGTTTTTT. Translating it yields CASSSVLFGELFF.

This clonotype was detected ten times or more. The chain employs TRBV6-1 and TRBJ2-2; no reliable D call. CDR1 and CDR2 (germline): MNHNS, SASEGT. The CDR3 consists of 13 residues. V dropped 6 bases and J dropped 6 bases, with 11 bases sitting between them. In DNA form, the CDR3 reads TGTGCCAGCAGGAAGTGGGGTTCCGGGGAGCTGTTTTTT. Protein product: CASRKWGSGELFF.

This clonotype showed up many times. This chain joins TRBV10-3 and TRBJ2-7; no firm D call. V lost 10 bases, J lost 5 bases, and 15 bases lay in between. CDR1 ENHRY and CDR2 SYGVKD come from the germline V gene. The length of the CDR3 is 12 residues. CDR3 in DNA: TGTGCCAGCTCGGAGTCCCTTGACGAGCAGTACTTC. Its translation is CASSESLDEQYF.

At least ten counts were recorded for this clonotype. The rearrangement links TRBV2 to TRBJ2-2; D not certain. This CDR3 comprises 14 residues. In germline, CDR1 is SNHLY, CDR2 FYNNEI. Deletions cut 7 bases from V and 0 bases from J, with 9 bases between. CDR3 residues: CASKYATNTGELFF. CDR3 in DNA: TGTGCCAGCAAGTACGCCACGAACACCGGGGAGCTGTTTTTT.

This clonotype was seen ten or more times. For the CDR3, the DNA is TGTGCCAGCAGCTTGGCGGCTAGCGGGAGTTGGTCCTACGAGCAGTACTTC. Translation gives CASSLAASGSWSYEQYF. The chain recombines TRBV5-5 with TRBJ2-7; 10 nucleotides line up with TRBD2. The V and J ends lost 0 bases and 1 base, in that order; junction bases with no gene match: 7. This CDR3 is 17 amino acids long. The germline gives CDR1 SGHKS, CDR2 YYEKEE (reference sequence).

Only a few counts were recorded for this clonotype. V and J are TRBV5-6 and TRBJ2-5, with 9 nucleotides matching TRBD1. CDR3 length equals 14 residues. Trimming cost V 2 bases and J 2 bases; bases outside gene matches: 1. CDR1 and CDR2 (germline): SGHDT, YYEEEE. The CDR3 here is CASSFGQGQETQYF. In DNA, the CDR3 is TGTGCCAGCAGCTTTGGACAGGGGCAAGAGACCCAGTACTTC.

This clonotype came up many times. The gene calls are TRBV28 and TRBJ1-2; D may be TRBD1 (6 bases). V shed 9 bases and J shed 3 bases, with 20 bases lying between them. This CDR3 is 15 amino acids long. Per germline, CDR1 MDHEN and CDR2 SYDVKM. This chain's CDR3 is CASLNRDYFDYGYTF. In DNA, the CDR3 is TGTGCCAGTCTTAACAGGGACTATTTCGACTATGGCTACACCTTC.

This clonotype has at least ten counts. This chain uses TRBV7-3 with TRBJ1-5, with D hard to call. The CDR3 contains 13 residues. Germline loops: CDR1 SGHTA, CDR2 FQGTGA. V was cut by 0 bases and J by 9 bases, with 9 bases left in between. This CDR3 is CASSLTAGSPQHF. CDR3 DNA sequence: TGTGCCAGCAGCTTAACCGCCGGGTCGCCCCAGCATTTT.

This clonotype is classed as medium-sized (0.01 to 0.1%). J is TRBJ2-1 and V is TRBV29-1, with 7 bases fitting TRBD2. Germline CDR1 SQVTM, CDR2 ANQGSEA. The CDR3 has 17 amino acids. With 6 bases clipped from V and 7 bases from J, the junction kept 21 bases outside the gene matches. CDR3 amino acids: CSVPRGYKRGNPNEQFF. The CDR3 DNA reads TGCAGCGTACCGCGGGGGTATAAGCGGGGTAATCCAAATGAGCAGTTCTTC.

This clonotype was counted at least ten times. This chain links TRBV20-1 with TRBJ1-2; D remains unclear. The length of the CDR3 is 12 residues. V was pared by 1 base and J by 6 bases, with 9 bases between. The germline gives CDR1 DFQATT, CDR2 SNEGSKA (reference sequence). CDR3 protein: CSARGRQNGYTF. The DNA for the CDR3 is TGCAGTGCTAGAGGCCGGCAAAATGGCTACACCTTC.

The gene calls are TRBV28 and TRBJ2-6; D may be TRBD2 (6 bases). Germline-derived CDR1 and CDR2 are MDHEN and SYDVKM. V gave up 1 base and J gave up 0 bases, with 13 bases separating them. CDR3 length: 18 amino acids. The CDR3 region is CASSLFWQGGSGANVLTF. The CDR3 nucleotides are TGTGCCAGCAGTTTATTTTGGCAGGGAGGCTCTGGGGCCAACGTCCTGACTTTC.

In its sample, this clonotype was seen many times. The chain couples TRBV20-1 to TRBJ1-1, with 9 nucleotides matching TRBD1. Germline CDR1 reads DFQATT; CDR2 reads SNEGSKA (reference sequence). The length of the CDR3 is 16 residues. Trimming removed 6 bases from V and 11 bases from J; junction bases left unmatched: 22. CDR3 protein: CSAANAGTGLLWEAFF. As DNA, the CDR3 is TGCAGTGCCGCAAACGCCGGGACAGGGCTGCTCTGGGAGGCTTTCTTT.

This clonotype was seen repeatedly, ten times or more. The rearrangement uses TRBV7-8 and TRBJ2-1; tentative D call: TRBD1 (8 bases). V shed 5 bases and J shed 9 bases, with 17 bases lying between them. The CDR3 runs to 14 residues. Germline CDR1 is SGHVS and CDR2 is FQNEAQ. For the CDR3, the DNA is TGTGCCAGCAGCCCAACAGGGGGGGGTGGTGAGCAGTTCTTC. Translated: CASSPTGGGGEQFF.

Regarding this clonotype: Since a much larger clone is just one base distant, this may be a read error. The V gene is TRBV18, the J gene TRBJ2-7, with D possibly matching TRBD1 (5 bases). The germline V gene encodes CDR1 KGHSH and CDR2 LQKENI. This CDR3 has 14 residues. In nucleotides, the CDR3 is TGTGCCAACTCACCGAGACAGAGCAGTGACGAGCAGTACTTC. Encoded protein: CANSPRQSSDEQYF.